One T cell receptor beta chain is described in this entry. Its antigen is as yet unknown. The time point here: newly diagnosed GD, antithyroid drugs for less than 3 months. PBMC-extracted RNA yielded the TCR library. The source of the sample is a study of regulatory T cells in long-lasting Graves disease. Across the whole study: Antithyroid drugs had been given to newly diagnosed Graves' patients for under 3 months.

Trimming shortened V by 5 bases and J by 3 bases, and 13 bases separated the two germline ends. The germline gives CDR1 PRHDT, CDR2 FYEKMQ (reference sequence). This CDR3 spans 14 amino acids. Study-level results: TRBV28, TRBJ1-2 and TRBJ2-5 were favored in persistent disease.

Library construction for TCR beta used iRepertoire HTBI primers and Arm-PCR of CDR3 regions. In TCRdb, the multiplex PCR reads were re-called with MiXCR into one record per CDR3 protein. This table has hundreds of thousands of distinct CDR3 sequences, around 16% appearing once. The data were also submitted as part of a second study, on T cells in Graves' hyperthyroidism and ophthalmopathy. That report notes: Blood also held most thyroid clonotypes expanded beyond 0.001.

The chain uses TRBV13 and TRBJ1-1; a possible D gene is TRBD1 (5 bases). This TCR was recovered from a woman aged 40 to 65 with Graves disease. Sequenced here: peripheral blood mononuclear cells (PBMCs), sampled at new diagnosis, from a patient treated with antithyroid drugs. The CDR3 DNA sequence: TGTGCCAGCAGCATGCTTTGGGGCGACACTGAAGCTTTCTTT. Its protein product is CASSMLWGDTEAFF.